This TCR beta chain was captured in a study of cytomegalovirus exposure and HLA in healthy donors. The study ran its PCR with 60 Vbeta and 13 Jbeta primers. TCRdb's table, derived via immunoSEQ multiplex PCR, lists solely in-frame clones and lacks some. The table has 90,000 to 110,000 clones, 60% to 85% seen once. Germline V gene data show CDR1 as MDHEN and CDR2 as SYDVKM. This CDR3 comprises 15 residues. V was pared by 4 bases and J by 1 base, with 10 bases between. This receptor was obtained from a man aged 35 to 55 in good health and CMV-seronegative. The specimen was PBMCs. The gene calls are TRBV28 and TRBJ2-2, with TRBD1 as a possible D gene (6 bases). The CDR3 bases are TGTGCCAGCAGTTATACAGGGTGGAACACCGGGGAGCTGTTTTTT. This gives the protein CASSYTGWNTGELFF.